The clone carrying this T cell receptor beta chain showed up just a few times. The hyperthyroidism patients had a new diagnosis of under 2 months' duration and were aged 18 to 65. Diagnosis was based on clinical symptoms, serum thyroxine, TRAb, thyroid ultrasound and orbital computed tomography. Germline V gives CDR1 MNHEY, CDR2 SVGAGI. The CDR3 is 14 residues long. The V and J ends lost 7 bases and 1 base respectively, with 13 bases between them. Amplified material comprised TCR beta CDR3 regions derived from RNA transcripts. An opening RT-PCR round employed HTBI primers and preceded a second-round multiplex PCR. TCRdb called the multiplex PCR reads again in MiXCR, with one record for every CDR3 protein. The sample carries around 1,200,000 distinct CDR3 sequences, about 38% recorded once. The data stem from a study of Graves' ophthalmopathy and Graves' hyperthyroidism.

Sequencing was performed on peripheral blood or thyroid tissue (not recorded which). The clonotype was recovered from an adult man with Graves' hyperthyroidism. The V gene is TRBV6-5, the J gene TRBJ1-1, with a weak D call TRBD1 (6 bases). DNA of the CDR3: TGTGCCAGCACACCTCGGACAGCGAACACTGAAGCTTTCTTT. This gives the protein CASTPRTANTEAFF.